This T cell receptor (beta chain) appears in the sequencing data of a study of shared clonotypes between healthy human individuals. Worth noting for this clone: The antigen is undetermined.

The material for each subset, its genomic DNA, was split evenly across several immunoSEQ plates. Original data processing: From ImmunoSEQ came sequences covering only the junction and carrying no quality scores, so filtering differed. Sequencing was performed with immunoSEQ multiplex PCR; in TCRdb, only in-frame clones are kept and a portion is missing. The D gene and trimming were derived from the DNA, and the V and J assignments and clone size from that table. Counted here are roughly 590,000 clones, 95% to 96% occurring once; the ten biggest clones make up 0.09% to 0.13%. V dropped 5 bases and J dropped 4 bases, with 15 bases sitting between them. The CDR3 totals 16 residues. CDR1 is SGHVS, CDR2 FQNEAQ, per germline. Selected positively for CCR7 and CD45RO-negative, naive CD8 cells excluded terminally differentiated effector memory CD45RA+ cells. General study findings and limits: Clonotypes shared by all four donors outscored non-shared clonotypes in generation probability.

The sequence was obtained from a woman aged 25 to 39 in good health. Specimen: naive CD8+ T cells sorted from blood. This chain joins TRBV7-8 and TRBJ2-6; unclear D gene. DNA of the CDR3: TGTGCCAGCAGCCCCCACGTGGGGTACGGGGCCAACGTCCTGACTTTC. It yields the protein CASSPHVGYGANVLTF.